This T cell receptor beta chain was documented in a study of neurological immune-mediated disorders. Germline V gene lookup returns CDR1 SGHRS and CDR2 YFSETQ. CDR3 size: 13 residues. The ends were cut back, 3 bases at V and 6 bases at J, with 13 bases in the middle. This clonotype was seen at least ten times. TCRdb processed the 5' RACE reads anew with MiXCR; each CDR3 protein has one entry. The sample lists 90,000 to 150,000 distinct CDR3 sequences; more than 2.5% were seen once. The specimen sequenced was PBMCs. The chain joins TRBV5-1 to TRBJ2-7, with D perhaps matching TRBD1 or TRBD2 (5 bases each). The TCR originated in a woman aged 25 to 39 with multiple sclerosis. The CDR3 reads CASSSRTGAEQYF. The CDR3 nucleotides are TGCGCCAGCAGCTCAAGAACCGGGGCCGAGCAGTACTTC.